This T cell receptor (beta chain) comes out of a study of PD-1 blockade in classical Hodgkin lymphoma. The study, taken as a whole, reports: The authors excluded patients who started nivolumab under 1 year after ASCT. It was reported that newly diagnosed patients had less baseline TCR diversity than healthy donors.

Generated by immunoSEQ multiplex PCR, the TCRdb table keeps only in-frame clones and is missing some. This table has about 46,000 clones, around three quarters appearing once. A word on this clone: The antigen remains undetermined.

Brentuximab vedotin exposure varied among the patients, all of whom had relapsed after autologous stem cell transplantation. Responses achieved at best were complete response, partial response or progressive disease. Germline V gene sequence: CDR1 SGHRS, CDR2 YFSETQ. CDR3 length equals 14 residues. Deletions cut 4 bases from V and 1 base from J, with 12 bases between. This TCR was recovered from a human donor with classical Hodgkin lymphoma. This rearrangement joins TRBV5-1 to TRBJ2-7; perhaps TRBD1 as D (5 bases). This specimen was peripheral blood mononuclear cells (PBMCs), taken before the second cycle of nivolumab. The CDR3 sequence is CASSTDSRSYEQYF. The DNA for the CDR3 is TGCGCCAGCAGCACAGACAGCCGATCCTACGAGCAGTACTTC.